Below, one T cell receptor (beta chain) is given with its context. Its target is not known. These data are taken from a study of PD-L1 blockade in urothelial cancer. Notes on the study in general: A pretreatment blood TCR clonality that fell below the median predicted better progression-free and overall survival.

Time point described: pretreatment peripheral blood. Synthetic templates analogous to TCR were spiked into all PCRs individually. Here immunoSEQ multiplex PCR was the method, and the copy in TCRdb shows in-frame clones only, minus some. The table records 70,000 or so clones, under 90% of them present only once. Between the trimmed V and J ends, which lost 8 bases and 8 bases, there was a span of 12 bases. The germline V gene encodes CDR1 MDHEN and CDR2 SYDVKM. The CDR3 totals 11 residues. This material consisted of PBMCs, taken around atezolizumab (anti-PD-L1) treatment. V usage is TRBV28 and J usage is TRBJ1-2; D is undetermined. The TCR comes from a man in his 70s with urothelial cancer. The CDR3: CASVYSGGYTF. CDR3 in DNA: TGTGCCAGCGTATACAGCGGCGGCTACACCTTC.